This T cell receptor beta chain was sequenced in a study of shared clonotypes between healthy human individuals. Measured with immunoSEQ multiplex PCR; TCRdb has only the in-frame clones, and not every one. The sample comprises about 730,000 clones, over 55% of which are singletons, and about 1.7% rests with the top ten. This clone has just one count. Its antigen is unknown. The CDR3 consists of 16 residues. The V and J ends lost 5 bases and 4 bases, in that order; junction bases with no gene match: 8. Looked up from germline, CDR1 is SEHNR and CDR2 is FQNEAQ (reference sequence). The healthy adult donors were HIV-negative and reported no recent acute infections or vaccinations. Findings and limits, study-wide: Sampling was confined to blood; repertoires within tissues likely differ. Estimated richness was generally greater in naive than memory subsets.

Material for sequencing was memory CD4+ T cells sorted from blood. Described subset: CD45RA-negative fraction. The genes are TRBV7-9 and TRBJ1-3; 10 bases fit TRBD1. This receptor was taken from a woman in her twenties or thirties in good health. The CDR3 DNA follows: TGTGCCAGCAGCACTCCCGGGACAGGGGTGGGAAACACCATATATTTT. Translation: CASSTPGTGVGNTIYF. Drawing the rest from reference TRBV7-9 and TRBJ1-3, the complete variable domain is DTGVSQNPRHKITKRGQNVTFRCDPISEHNRLYWYRQTLGQGPEFLTYFQNEAQLEKSRLLSDRFSAERPKGSFSTLEIQRTEQGDSAMYLCASSTPGTGVGNTIYFGEGSWLTVV.